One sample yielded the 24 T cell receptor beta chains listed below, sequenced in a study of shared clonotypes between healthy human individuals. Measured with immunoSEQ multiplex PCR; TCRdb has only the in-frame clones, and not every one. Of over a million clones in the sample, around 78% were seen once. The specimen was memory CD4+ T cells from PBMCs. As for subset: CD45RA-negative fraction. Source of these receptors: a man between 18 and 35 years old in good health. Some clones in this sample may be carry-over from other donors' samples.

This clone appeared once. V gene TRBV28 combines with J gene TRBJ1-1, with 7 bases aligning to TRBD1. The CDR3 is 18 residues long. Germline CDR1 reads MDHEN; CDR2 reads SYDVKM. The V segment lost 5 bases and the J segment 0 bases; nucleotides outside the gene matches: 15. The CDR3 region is CASSTLFGQAPMNTEAFF. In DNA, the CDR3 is TGTGCCAGCAGTACTCTCTTTGGACAGGCACCAATGAACACTGAAGCTTTCTTT.

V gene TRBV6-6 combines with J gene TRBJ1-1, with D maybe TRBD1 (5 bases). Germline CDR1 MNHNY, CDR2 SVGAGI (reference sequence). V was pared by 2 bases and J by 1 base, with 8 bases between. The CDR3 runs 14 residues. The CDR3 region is CASSYQDRNTEAFF. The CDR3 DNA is TGTGCCAGCAGTTACCAAGACAGGAACACTGAAGCTTTCTTT.

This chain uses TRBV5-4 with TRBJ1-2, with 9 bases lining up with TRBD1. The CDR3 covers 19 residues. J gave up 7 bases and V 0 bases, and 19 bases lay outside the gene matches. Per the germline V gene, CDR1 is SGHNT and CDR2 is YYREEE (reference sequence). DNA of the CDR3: TGTGCCAGCAGCTTGGGGGGAGCGTTGGACAGGGGAAGGTCAGGTGGCTACACCTTC. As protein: CASSLGGALDRGRSGGYTF.

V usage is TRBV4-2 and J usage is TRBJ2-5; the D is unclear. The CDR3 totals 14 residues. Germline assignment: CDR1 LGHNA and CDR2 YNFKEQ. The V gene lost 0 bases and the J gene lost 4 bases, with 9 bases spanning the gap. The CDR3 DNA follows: TGTGCCAGCAGCCAAGATGGGATCGTAGAGACCCAGTACTTC. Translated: CASSQDGIVETQYF.

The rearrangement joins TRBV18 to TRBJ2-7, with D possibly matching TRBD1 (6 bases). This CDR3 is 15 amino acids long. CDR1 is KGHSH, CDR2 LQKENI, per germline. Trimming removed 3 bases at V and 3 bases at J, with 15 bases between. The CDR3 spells CASSPGQGYGYEQYF. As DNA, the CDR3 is TGTGCCAGCTCACCTGGGCAGGGGTACGGCTACGAGCAGTACTTC.

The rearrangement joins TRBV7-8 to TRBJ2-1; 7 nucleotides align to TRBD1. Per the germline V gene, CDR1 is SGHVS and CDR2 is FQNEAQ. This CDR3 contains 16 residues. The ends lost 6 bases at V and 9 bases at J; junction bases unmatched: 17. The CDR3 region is CASRGSYRQGGPEQFF. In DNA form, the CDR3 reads TGTGCCAGCAGGGGGTCATACCGACAGGGCGGTCCTGAGCAGTTCTTC.

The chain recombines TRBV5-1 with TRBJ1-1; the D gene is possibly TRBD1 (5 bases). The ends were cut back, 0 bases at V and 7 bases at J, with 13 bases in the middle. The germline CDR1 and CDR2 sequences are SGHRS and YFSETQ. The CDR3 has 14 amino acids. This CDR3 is CASSLGGLTLEAFF. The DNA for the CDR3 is TGCGCCAGCAGCTTGGGGGGACTCACCCTTGAAGCTTTCTTT. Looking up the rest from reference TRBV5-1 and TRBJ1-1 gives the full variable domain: KAGVTQTPRYLIKTRGQQVTLSCSPISGHRSVSWYQQTPGQGLQFLFEYFSETQRNKGNFPGRFSGRQFSNSRSEMNVSTLELGDSALYLCASSLGGLTLEAFFGQGTRLTVV.

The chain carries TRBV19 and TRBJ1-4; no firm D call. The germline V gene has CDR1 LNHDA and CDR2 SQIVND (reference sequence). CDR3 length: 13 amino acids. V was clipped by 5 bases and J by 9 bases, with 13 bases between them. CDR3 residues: CASSSGGWKKLFF. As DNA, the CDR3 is TGTGCCAGTAGTTCAGGAGGATGGAAAAAACTGTTTTTT. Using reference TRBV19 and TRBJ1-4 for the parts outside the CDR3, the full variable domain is DGGITQSPKYLFRKEGQNVTLSCEQNLNHDAMYWYRQDPGQGLRLIYYSQIVNDFQKGDIAEGYSVSREKKESFPLTVTSAQKNPTAFYLCASSSGGWKKLFFGSGTQLSVL.

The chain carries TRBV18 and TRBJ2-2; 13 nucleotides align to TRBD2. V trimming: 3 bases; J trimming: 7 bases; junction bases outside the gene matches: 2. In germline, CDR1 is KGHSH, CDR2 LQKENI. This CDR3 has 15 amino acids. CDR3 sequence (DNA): TGTGCCAGCTCACCGGGACTAGCGGGATTCGGGGAGCTGTTTTTT. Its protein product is CASSPGLAGFGELFF.

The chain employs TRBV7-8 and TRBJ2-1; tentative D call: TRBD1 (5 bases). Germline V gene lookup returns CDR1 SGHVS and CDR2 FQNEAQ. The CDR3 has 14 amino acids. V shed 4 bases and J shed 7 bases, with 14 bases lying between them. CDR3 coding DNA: TGTGCCAGCAGCTACCCCCTGCAGGGTAATGAGCAGTTCTTC. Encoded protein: CASSYPLQGNEQFF.

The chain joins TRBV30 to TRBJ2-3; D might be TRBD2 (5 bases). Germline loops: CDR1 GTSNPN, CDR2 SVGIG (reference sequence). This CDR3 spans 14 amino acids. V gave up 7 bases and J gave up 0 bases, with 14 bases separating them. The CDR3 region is CAFLLRGSTDTQYF. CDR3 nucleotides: TGTGCCTTCCTACTGAGAGGGAGCACAGATACGCAGTATTTT.

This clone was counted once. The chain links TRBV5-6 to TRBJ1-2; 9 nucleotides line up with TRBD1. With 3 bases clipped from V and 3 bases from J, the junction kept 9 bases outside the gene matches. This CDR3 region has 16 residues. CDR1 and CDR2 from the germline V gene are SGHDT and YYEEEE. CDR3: CASSSPTRTGDYGYTF. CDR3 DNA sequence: TGTGCCAGCAGCTCCCCGACTCGGACAGGGGACTATGGCTACACCTTC.

The CDR3 protein is CASSPLGGPQHF. In nucleotides, the CDR3 is TGTGCCAGCAGCCCCTTGGGCGGGCCCCAGCATTTT. The rearrangement uses TRBV11-2 and TRBJ1-5; no definite D call. Deletions cut 5 bases from V and 9 bases from J, with 11 bases between. CDR1 is SGHAT and CDR2 is FQNNGV in the germline V gene. CDR3 length equals 12 residues.

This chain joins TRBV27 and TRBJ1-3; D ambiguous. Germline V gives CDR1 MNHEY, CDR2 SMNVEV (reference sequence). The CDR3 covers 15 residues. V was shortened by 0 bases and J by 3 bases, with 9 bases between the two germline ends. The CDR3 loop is CASSLSSGHGNTIYF. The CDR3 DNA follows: TGTGCCAGCAGTTTATCTTCCGGGCATGGAAACACCATATATTTT.

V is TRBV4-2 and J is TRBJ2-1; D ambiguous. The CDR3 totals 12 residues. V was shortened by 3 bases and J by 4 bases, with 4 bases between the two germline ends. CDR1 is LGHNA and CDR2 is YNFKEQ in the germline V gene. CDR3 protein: CASSQGYNEQFF. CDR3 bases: TGTGCCAGCAGCCAGGGTTACAATGAGCAGTTCTTC.

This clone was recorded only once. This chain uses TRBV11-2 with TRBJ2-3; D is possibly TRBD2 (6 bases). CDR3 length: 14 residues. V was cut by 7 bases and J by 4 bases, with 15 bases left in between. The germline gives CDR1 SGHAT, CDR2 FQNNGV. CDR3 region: CASTISRGSDTQYF. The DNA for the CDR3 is TGTGCCAGCACCATTTCCCGGGGGTCAGATACGCAGTATTTT.

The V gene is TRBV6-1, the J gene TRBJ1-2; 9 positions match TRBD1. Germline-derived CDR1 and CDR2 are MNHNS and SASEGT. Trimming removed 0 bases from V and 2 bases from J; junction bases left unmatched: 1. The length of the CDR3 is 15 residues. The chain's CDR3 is CASSEAGTGNYGYTF. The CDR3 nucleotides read TGTGCCAGCAGTGAAGCGGGGACAGGGAACTATGGCTACACCTTC.

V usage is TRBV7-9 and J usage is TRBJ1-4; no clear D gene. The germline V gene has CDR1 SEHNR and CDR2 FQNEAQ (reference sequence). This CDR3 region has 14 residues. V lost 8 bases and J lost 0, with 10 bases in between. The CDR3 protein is CASYRLSTNEKLFF. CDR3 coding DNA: TGTGCCAGCTACCGACTATCAACTAATGAAAAACTGTTTTTT. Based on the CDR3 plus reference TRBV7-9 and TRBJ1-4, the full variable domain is DTGVSQNPRHKITKRGQNVTFRCDPISEHNRLYWYRQTLGQGPEFLTYFQNEAQLEKSRLLSDRFSAERPKGSFSTLEIQRTEQGDSAMYLCASYRLSTNEKLFFGSGTQLSVL.

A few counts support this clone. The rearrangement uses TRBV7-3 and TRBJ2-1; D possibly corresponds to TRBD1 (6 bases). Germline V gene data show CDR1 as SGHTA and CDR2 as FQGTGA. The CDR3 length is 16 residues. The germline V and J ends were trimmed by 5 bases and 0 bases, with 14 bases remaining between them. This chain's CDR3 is CASSRDTASSYNEQFF. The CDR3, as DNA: TGTGCCAGCAGCCGGGACACCGCGAGCTCCTACAATGAGCAGTTCTTC.

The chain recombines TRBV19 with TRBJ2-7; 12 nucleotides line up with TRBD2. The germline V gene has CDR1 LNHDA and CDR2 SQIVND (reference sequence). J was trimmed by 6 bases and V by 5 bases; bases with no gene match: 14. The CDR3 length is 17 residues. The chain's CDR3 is CASSRKLAGGPMGEQYF. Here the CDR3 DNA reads TGTGCCAGTAGTCGAAAACTAGCGGGAGGCCCGATGGGCGAGCAGTACTTC.

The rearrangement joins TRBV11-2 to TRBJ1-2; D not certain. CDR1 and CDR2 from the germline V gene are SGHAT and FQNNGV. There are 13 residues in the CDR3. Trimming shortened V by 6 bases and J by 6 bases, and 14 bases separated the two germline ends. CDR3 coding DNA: TGTGCCAGCAGTCCTACCGGTGAAGATGGCTACACCTTC. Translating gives CASSPTGEDGYTF.

Written as DNA, the CDR3 is TGTGCCAGCAGTGAATCAGGGAAAGTGTACTACGAGCAGTACTTC. Encoded protein: CASSESGKVYYEQYF. The chain is built from TRBV2 and TRBJ2-7; tentatively, D is TRBD1 (5 bases). Germline V CDR1 and CDR2: SNHLY, FYNNEI. This CDR3 contains 15 residues. V lost 2 bases and J 3 bases, leaving 14 bases between the germline ends.

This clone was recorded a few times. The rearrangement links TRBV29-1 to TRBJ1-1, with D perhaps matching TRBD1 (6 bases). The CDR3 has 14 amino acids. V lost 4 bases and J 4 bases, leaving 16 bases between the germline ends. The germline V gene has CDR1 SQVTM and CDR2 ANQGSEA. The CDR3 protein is CSVGRGAGSTEAFF. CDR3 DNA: TGCAGCGTTGGTCGGGGGGCCGGGAGCACTGAAGCTTTCTTT.

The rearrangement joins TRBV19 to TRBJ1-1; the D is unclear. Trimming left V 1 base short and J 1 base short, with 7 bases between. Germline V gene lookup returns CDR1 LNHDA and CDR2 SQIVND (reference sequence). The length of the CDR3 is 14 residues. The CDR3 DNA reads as TGTGCCAGTAGTATAGTGGCCCCGAACACTGAAGCTTTCTTT. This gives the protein CASSIVAPNTEAFF.